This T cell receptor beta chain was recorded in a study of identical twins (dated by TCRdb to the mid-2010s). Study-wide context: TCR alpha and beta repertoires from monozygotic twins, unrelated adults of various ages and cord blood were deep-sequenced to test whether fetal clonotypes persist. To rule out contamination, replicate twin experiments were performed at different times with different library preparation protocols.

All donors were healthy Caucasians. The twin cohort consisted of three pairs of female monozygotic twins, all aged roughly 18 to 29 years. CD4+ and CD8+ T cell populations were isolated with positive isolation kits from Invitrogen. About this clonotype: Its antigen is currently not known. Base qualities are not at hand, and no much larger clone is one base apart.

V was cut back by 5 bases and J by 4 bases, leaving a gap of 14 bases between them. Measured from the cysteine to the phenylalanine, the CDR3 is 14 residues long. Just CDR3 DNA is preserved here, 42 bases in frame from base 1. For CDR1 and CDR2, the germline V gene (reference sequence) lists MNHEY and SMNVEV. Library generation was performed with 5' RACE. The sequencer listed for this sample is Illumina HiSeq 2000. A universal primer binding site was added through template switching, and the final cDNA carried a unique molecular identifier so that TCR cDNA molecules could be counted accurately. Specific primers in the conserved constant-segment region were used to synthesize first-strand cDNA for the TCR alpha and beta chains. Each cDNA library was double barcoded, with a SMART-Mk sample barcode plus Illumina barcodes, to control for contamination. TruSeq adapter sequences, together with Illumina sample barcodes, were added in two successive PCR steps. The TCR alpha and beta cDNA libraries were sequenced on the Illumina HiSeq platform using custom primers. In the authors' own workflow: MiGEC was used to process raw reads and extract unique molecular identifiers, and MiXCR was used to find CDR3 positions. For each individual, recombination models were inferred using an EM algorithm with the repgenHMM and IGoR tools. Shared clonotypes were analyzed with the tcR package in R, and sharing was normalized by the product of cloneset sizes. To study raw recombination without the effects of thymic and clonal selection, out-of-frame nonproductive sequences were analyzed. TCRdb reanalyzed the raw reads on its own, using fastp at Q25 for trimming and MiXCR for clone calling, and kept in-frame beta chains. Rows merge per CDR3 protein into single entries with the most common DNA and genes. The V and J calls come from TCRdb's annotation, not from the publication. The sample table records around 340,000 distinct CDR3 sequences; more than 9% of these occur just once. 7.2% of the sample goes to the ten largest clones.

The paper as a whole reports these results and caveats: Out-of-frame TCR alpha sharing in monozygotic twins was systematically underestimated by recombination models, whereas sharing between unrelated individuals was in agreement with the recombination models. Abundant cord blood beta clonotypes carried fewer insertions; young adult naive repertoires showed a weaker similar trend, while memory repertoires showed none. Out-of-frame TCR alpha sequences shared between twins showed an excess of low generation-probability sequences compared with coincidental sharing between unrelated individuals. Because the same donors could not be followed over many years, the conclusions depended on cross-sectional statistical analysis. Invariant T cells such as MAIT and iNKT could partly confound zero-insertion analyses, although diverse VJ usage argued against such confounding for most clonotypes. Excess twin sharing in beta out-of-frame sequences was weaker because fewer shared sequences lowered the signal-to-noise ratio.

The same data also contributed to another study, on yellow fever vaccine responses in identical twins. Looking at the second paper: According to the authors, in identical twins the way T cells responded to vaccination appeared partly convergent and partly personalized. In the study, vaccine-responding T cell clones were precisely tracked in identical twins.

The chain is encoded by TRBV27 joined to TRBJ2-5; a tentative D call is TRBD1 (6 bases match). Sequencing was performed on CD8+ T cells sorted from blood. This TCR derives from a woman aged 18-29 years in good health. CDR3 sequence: CASSPGTRGETQYF. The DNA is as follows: TGTGCCAGCAGTCCGGGGACCAGGGGAGAGACCCAGTACTTC.